This TCR beta chain was sequenced in a study of OX40 agonist ivuxolimab in advanced cancers. Study-level background: Patients were given ivuxolimab, an antibody that agonizes OX40 (CD134). Study-wide results and caveats: CD8+ T cells averaged more expanded clones than CD4+.

The method was immunoSEQ multiplex PCR; TCRdb's version includes in-frame clones alone and lacks a portion of them. Altogether about 21,000 clones are present, about 85% being singletons, with the ten largest covering around 40%. With 4 bases removed from V and 7 bases from J, the gap between germline ends came to 14 bases. CDR1 and CDR2 from the germline V gene are MNHEY and SVGAGI. The CDR3 has 14 amino acids. Details on this clone: As yet, its antigen is unknown.

The sequence was obtained from an adult with an advanced solid tumor such as melanoma, head and neck, liver or kidney cancer. Source: CD4+ or CD8+ T cells sorted from blood, taken in a trial of the OX40 agonist ivuxolimab. V is TRBV6-5 and J is TRBJ2-1; TRBD2 is a possible D gene (5 bases). Written as DNA, the CDR3 is TGTGCCAGCAGTTCCCAATCAGGACTGAATGAGCAGTTCTTC. Translated, it gives CASSSQSGLNEQFF.